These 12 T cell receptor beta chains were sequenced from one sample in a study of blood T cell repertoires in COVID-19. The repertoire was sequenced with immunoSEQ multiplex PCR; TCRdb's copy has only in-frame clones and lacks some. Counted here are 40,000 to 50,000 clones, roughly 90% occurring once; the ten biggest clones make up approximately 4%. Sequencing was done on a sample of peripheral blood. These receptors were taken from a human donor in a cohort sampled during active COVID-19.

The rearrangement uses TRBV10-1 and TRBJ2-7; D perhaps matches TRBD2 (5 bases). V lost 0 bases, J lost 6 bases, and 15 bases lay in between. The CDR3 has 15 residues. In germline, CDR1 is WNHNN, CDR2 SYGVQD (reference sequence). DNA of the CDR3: TGCGCCAGCAGTGAGTCGTCCCTAGCAACTGGCGAGCAGTACTTC. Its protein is CASSESSLATGEQYF.

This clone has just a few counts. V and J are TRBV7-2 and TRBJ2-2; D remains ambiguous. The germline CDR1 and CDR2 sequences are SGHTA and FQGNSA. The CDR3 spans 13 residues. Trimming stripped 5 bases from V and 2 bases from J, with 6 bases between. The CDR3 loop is CASSVLNTGELFF. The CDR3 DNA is TGTGCCAGCAGCGTCTTAAACACCGGGGAGCTGTTTTTT.

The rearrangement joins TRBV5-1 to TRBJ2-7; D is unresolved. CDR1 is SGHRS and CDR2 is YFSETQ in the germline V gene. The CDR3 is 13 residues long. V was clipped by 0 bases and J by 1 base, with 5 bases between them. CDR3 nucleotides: TGCGCCAGCAGCTTGGCCCAGTCCTACGAGCAGTACTTC. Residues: CASSLAQSYEQYF.

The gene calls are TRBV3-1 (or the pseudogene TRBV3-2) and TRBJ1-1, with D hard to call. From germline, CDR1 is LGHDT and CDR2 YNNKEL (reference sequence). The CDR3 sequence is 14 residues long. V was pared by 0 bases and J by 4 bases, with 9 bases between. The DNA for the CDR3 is TGTGCCAGCAGCCAAGAAGCAAGACTCACTGAAGCTTTCTTT. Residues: CASSQEARLTEAFF.

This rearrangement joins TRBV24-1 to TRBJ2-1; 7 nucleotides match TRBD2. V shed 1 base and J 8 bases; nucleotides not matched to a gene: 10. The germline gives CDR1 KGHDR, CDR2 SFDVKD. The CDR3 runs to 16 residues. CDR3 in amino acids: CATSDFRTGGVHEQFF. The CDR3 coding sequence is TGTGCCACCAGTGATTTCCGTACGGGGGGAGTTCATGAGCAGTTCTTC.

Here the CDR3 DNA reads TGTGCCACCAGTGACGCTCCCCTCCGGGTCCCGTCGGGGGAGCAGTACGTC. Residues: CATSDAPLRVPSGEQYV. This chain links TRBV24-1 with TRBJ2-7; weak D call: TRBD2 (5 bases). The CDR3 extends over 17 amino acids. V gave up 4 bases and J gave up 7 bases, with 25 bases separating them. The germline gives CDR1 KGHDR, CDR2 SFDVKD.

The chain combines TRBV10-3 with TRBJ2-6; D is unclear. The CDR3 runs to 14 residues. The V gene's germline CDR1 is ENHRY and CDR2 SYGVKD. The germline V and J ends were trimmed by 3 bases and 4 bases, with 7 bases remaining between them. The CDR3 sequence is CAISERTGANVLTF. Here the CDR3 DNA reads TGTGCCATCAGTGAACGTACAGGGGCCAACGTCCTGACTTTC.

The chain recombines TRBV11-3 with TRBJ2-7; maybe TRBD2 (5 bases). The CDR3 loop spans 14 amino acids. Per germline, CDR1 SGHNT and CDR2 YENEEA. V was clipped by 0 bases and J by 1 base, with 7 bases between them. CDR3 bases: TGTGCCAGCAGCTTAGAGACGGGGTCCTACGAGCAGTACGTC. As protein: CASSLETGSYEQYV.

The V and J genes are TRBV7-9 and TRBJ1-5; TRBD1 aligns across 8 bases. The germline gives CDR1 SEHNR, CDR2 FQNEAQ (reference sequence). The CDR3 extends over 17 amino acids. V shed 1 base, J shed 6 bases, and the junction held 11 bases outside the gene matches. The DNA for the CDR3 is TGTGCCAGCAGCTTAGGAGGGACAGGCCATCCAGCTCAGCCCCAGCATTTT. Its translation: CASSLGGTGHPAQPQHF.

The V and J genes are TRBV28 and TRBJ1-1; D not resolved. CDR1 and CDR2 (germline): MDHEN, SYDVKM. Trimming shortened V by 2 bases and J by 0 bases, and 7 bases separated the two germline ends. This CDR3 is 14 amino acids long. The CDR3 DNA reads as TGTGCCAGCAGTTTACGCCTACTGAACACTGAAGCTTTCTTT. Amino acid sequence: CASSLRLLNTEAFF.

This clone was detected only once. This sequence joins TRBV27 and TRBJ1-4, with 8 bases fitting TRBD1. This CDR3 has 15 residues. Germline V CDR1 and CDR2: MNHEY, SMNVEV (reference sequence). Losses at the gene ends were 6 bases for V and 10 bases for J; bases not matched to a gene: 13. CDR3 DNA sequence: TGTGCCAGCAGGGAGAATACAGGGGGTGGTGGAAAACTGTTTTTT. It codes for CASRENTGGGGKLFF.

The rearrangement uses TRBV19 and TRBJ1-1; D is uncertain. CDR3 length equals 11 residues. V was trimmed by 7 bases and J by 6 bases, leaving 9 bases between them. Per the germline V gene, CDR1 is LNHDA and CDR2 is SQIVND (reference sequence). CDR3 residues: CASNSVAEAFF. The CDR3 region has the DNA TGTGCCAGTAACTCGGTGGCTGAAGCTTTCTTT. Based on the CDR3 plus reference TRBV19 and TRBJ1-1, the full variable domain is DGGITQSPKYLFRKEGQNVTLSCEQNLNHDAMYWYRQDPGQGLRLIYYSQIVNDFQKGDIAEGYSVSREKKESFPLTVTSAQKNPTAFYLCASNSVAEAFFGQGTRLTVV.